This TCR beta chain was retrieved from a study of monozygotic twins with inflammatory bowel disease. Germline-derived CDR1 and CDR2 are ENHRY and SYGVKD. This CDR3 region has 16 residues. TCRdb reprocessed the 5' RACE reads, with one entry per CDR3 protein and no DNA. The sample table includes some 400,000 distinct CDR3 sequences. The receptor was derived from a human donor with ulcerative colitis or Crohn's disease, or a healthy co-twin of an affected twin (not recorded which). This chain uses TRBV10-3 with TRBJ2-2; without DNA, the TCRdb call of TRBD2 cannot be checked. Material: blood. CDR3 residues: CAIGWASLASTGELFF.